This TCR beta chain originates from a study of T cells after yellow fever vaccination. TCRdb reanalysed the 5' RACE reads using MiXCR and keeps one entry per CDR3 protein. The repertoire consists of fewer than 650,000 distinct CDR3 sequences, with around a fifth occurring once and the leading ten covering 16%. Germline assignment: CDR1 GTSNPN and CDR2 SVGIG (reference sequence). The CDR3 has 8 amino acids. Trimming took 7 bases from V and 6 from J, leaving 3 bases between them. The chain carries TRBV30 and TRBJ1-2; no clear D. The starting material was PBMCs, obtained 21 days after the first yellow fever vaccination. This TCR came from a man between 18 and 35 years old who received the YFV17D yellow fever vaccine. The DNA for the CDR3 is TGTGCCTTCCATGGCTACACCTTC. Protein: CAFHGYTF.